Listed here are 14 T cell receptor beta chains from one sample, sequenced in a study of T cell repertoires in cytomegalovirus infection. Using its own MiXCR run on the reads, TCRdb lists one record per CDR3 protein. The repertoire holds a few hundred thousand distinct CDR3 sequences, with more than 40% as singletons. Their specific antigens are unknown. The sample consisted of cultured PBMCs, taken from culture after CMV antigen stimulation. The receptors originated from a human donor in good health (CMV status not recorded). Some clones in this sample may be carry-over from other donors' samples.

This clonotype was found once. The chain couples TRBV28 to TRBJ2-2; D call uncertain. Looked up from germline, CDR1 is MDHEN and CDR2 is SYDVKM. The CDR3 spans 14 residues. Trimming removed 6 bases from V and 3 bases from J, with 11 bases in between. CDR3 DNA sequence: TGTGCCAGCAGCCGTGTAGGCTACACCGGGGAGCTGTTTTTT. The encoded protein is CASSRVGYTGELFF.

This clonotype has a count of ten or more. The CDR3: CASSLGGSYTDTQYF. The CDR3 DNA follows: TGTGCCAGCAGCTTAGGCGGATCCTACACAGATACGCAGTATTTT. The chain combines TRBV7-6 with TRBJ2-3; D gene uncertain. This CDR3 region has 15 residues. Trimming cost V 1 base and J 2 bases, with 10 bases left between them. Germline V gives CDR1 SGHVS, CDR2 FNYEAQ.

J is TRBJ2-1 and V is TRBV4-1, with D perhaps TRBD1 or TRBD2 (6 bases each). Germline V gives CDR1 MGHRA, CDR2 YSYEKL. The CDR3 is 16 amino acids. V shed 1 base and J shed 2 bases, with 12 bases lying between them. The CDR3 DNA reads as TGCGCCAGCAGCCAAGGGGGTGGGGGGCCCTACAATGAGCAGTTCTTC. This encodes CASSQGGGGPYNEQFF.

The V gene is TRBV4-3, the J gene TRBJ2-1, with 8 nucleotides matching TRBD2. Germline values: CDR1 LGHNA, CDR2 YSLEER. V lost 0 bases, J lost 9 bases, and 19 bases stayed unmatched. CDR3 size: 19 residues. The CDR3 spells CASSQERLAGSLGRVEQFF. CDR3 nucleotide sequence: TGCGCCAGCAGCCAAGAACGGTTAGCGGGGTCATTAGGGCGAGTTGAGCAGTTCTTC.

This chain joins TRBV7-9 and TRBJ2-1, with 8 bases that match TRBD2. CDR1 and CDR2 (germline): SEHNR, FQNEAQ (reference sequence). The CDR3 is made up of 12 amino acids. The V and J ends lost 6 bases and 10 bases, in that order; junction bases with no gene match: 5. CDR3 region: CASRPGGAEQFF. The CDR3 DNA reads TGTGCCAGCAGACCCGGGGGGGCCGAGCAGTTCTTC.

This chain links TRBV7-2 with TRBJ2-7; D perhaps matches TRBD2 (5 bases). From germline, CDR1 is SGHTA and CDR2 FQGNSA. This CDR3 comprises 14 residues. The V and J ends lost 5 bases and 6 bases respectively, with 17 bases between them. This chain's CDR3 is CASSPGLRPSEQYF. In nucleotides, the CDR3 is TGTGCCAGCAGCCCGGGGTTGCGGCCCTCCGAGCAGTACTTC.

The chain recombines TRBV11-3 with TRBJ2-1, with D tentatively TRBD2 (5 bases). The V gene lost 7 bases and the J gene lost 2 bases, with 15 bases spanning the gap. The length of the CDR3 is 15 residues. CDR1 SGHNT and CDR2 YENEEA come from the germline V gene. CDR3 residues: CASTPSGSPYNEQFF. The DNA for the CDR3 is TGTGCCAGCACCCCCAGCGGAAGTCCCTACAATGAGCAGTTCTTC.

The chain links TRBV15 to TRBJ2-5; the D is unclear. Germline assignment: CDR1 LNHNV and CDR2 YYDKDF (reference sequence). This CDR3 contains 12 residues. The V gene lost 5 bases and the J gene lost 5 bases, with 9 bases spanning the gap. The CDR3 DNA follows: TGTGCCACCAGCGGGATGGGGGAGACCCAGTACTTC. The encoded protein is CATSGMGETQYF. Using reference TRBV15 and TRBJ2-5 for the parts outside the CDR3, the full variable domain is DAMVIQNPRYQVTQFGKPVTLSCSQTLNHNVMYWYQQKSSQAPKLLFHYYDKDFNNEADTPDNFQSRRPNTSFCFLDIRSPGLGDTAMYLCATSGMGETQYFGPGTRLLVL.

The rearrangement joins TRBV7-2 to TRBJ2-7; 7 nucleotides line up with TRBD2. Per germline, CDR1 SGHTA and CDR2 FQGNSA. Trimming cost V 2 bases and J 4 bases; bases outside gene matches: 8. This CDR3 contains 15 residues. This CDR3 is CASSLQSGEMYEQYF. DNA of the CDR3: TGTGCCAGCAGCTTACAGAGCGGGGAGATGTACGAGCAGTACTTC.

This clonotype turned up a few times. The J gene is TRBJ2-1, the V gene TRBV6-2 or TRBV6-3; D not resolved. Trimming removed 1 base from V and 11 bases from J, with 9 bases in between. CDR1 is MNHEY and CDR2 is SVGEGT in the germline V gene. The CDR3 extends over 12 amino acids. The DNA of the CDR3 is TGTGCCAGCAGTTACTATCTTTACCAGCAGTTCTTC. It is translated as CASSYYLYQQFF.

The CDR3 DNA reads TGTGCCAGCAGCCAACTGGCGGGAGTGTACGAGCAGTACTTC. Protein sequence: CASSQLAGVYEQYF. This rearrangement joins TRBV7-6 to TRBJ2-7; 7 nucleotides agree with TRBD2. The CDR3 is made up of 14 amino acids. Germline trimming cut 5 bases from V and 4 bases from J; bases unmatched to any gene: 8. Germline V gene sequence: CDR1 SGHVS, CDR2 FNYEAQ.

The sample holds a few counts of this clonotype. The rearrangement links TRBV7-9 to TRBJ1-1; 7 nucleotides match TRBD1. The CDR3 is 15 amino acids. Germline V gene lookup returns CDR1 SEHNR and CDR2 FQNEAQ (reference sequence). V lost 5 bases, J lost 6 bases, and 12 bases stayed unmatched. The CDR3 reads CASSHPRIGTAEAFF. DNA of the CDR3: TGTGCCAGCAGCCACCCTCGTATCGGGACAGCTGAAGCTTTCTTT. Supplemented by reference TRBV7-9 and TRBJ1-1, the full variable domain reads DTGVSQNPRHKITKRGQNVTFRCDPISEHNRLYWYRQTLGQGPEFLTYFQNEAQLEKSRLLSDRFSAERPKGSFSTLEIQRTEQGDSAMYLCASSHPRIGTAEAFFGQGTRLTVV.

V gene TRBV5-1 combines with J gene TRBJ2-5; 7 bases are shared with TRBD1. The CDR3 covers 15 residues. Trimming cost V 1 base and J 3 bases; bases outside gene matches: 6. The germline V gene encodes CDR1 SGHRS and CDR2 YFSETQ. Here the CDR3 reads CASSLNQGVEETQYF. The CDR3 DNA follows: TGCGCCAGCAGCTTGAATCAGGGGGTGGAAGAGACCCAGTACTTC. The full variable domain, its missing parts supplied by reference TRBV5-1 and TRBJ2-5, is KAGVTQTPRYLIKTRGQQVTLSCSPISGHRSVSWYQQTPGQGLQFLFEYFSETQRNKGNFPGRFSGRQFSNSRSEMNVSTLELGDSALYLCASSLNQGVEETQYFGPGTRLLVL.

This sequence joins TRBV7-8 and TRBJ2-1; the match to TRBD2 covers 7 bases. Germline CDR1 is SGHVS and CDR2 is FQNEAQ. The CDR3 is made up of 15 amino acids. V was pared by 1 base and J by 5 bases, with 5 bases of the junction left unmatched. The CDR3 loop reads CASSLEPSGNNEQFF. In nucleotides, the CDR3 is TGTGCCAGCAGCTTAGAACCTAGCGGAAACAATGAGCAGTTCTTC.